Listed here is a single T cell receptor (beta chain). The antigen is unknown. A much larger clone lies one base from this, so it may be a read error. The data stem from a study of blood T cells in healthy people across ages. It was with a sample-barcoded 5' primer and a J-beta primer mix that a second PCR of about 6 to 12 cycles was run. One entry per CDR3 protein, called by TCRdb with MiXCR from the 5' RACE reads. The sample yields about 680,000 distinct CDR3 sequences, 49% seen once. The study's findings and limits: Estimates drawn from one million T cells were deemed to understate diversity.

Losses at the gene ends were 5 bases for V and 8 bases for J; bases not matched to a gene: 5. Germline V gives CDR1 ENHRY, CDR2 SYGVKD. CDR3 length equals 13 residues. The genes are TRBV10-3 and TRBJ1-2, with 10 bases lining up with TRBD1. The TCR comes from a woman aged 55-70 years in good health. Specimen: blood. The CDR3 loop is CAISYGTGDGYTF. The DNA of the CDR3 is TGTGCCATCAGTTACGGGACAGGGGACGGCTACACCTTC.